A single T cell receptor beta chain is shown here with its context. The antigen remains undetermined. The data are from a study of OX40 agonist ivuxolimab in advanced cancers. Study context: An agonistic anti-OX40 (CD134) antibody, ivuxolimab, was used to treat the patients. Study-wide results and limits: Antigen specificity was not determined for the expanded peripheral T cells. There were, on average, more expanded clones in CD8+ T cells than in CD4+.

J was trimmed by 7 bases and V by 0 bases; bases with no gene match: 10. The germline CDR1 and CDR2 sequences are ENHRY and SYGVKD. This CDR3 spans 18 amino acids. Libraries were prepared by immunoSEQ multiplex PCR; TCRdb keeps only in-frame clonotypes and omits some of them. The sample consists of tens of thousands of clones, roughly nine tenths of them appearing once. The source material was CD4+ or CD8+ T cells sorted from blood, sampled in a trial of the OX40 agonist ivuxolimab. The receptor's source is an adult with an advanced solid tumor such as melanoma, head and neck, liver or kidney cancer. The chain carries TRBV10-3 and TRBJ2-1, with 12 bases that match TRBD2. As DNA, the CDR3 is TGTGCCATCAGTGAGTCGAGGGGGCGGACTAGCGGGATTAATGAGCAGTTCTTC. It codes for CAISESRGRTSGINEQFF.